What follows are 27 T cell receptor beta chains derived from one specimen sequenced in a study of blood T cell repertoires in COVID-19. This table comes from immunoSEQ multiplex PCR, and its TCRdb copy is limited to in-frame clones, with some not included. Among 250,000 to 300,000 clones listed, about 76% were seen once. Sequencing input: peripheral blood. The source of these receptors is a woman aged 55-75 years with active or convalescent COVID-19.

This clone was seen a few times. V gene TRBV6-1 combines with J gene TRBJ1-6, with 9 positions matching TRBD1. J lost 2 bases, V lost 0 bases, and 2 bases had no gene match. Germline V gene lookup returns CDR1 MNHNS and CDR2 SASEGT. The CDR3 is made up of 17 amino acids. This CDR3 reads CASSEADRGAYNSPLHF. The CDR3 DNA follows: TGTGCCAGCAGTGAAGCGGACAGGGGTGCCTATAATTCACCCCTCCACTTT.

This clone was counted only a few times. This chain connects TRBV27 to TRBJ1-6, with D possibly being TRBD1 (5 bases). The CDR3 has 15 residues. V was pared by 3 bases and J by 8 bases, with 14 bases between. Germline CDR1 and CDR2: MNHEY and SMNVEV (reference sequence). Here the CDR3 DNA reads TGTGCCAGCAGTTTCGGGGGTCGGTTGGATTCACCCCTCCACTTT. Translation gives CASSFGGRLDSPLHF.

This chain joins TRBV2 and TRBJ2-7; 10 nucleotides align to TRBD1. Germline-derived CDR1 and CDR2 are SNHLY and FYNNEI. After removal of 6 bases from V and 3 bases from J, the junction contained 5 bases not matched to a gene. The CDR3 is 14 residues long. The CDR3 coding sequence is TGTGCCAGCAGCATGACAGGGGGCGGCTACGAGCAGTACTTC. The encoded protein is CASSMTGGGYEQYF. The full variable domain, with the rest looked up from reference TRBV2 and TRBJ2-7, is EPEVTQTPSHQVTQMGQEVILRCVPISNHLYFYWYRQILGQKVEFLVSFYNNEISEKSEIFDDQFSVERPDGSNFTLKIRSTKLEDSAMYFCASSMTGGGYEQYFGPGTRLTVT.

The V call is TRBV20-1, the J call TRBJ2-1; TRBD1 might be the D (6 bases). Trimming stripped 3 bases from V and 1 base from J, with 16 bases between. The CDR3 extends over 16 amino acids. Germline CDR1 and CDR2: DFQATT and SNEGSKA (reference sequence). The CDR3 bases are TGCAGTGCTAGTCCGTTACAGGGAATTTCCTACAATGAGCAGTTCTTC. As protein: CSASPLQGISYNEQFF.

This chain joins TRBV30 and TRBJ1-4; D perhaps matches TRBD1 (5 bases). The CDR3 contains 15 residues. V was shortened by 8 bases and J by 6 bases, with 22 bases between the two germline ends. Germline V gives CDR1 GTSNPN, CDR2 SVGIG (reference sequence). CDR3 sequence reads: CAGTIGRGEYEKLFF. The DNA of the CDR3 is TGTGCCGGAACCATTGGACGGGGGGAGTATGAAAAACTGTTTTTT. Combining the CDR3 with reference TRBV30 and TRBJ1-4 gives the whole variable domain SQTIHQWPATLVQPVGSPLSLECTVEGTSNPNLYWYRQAAGRGLQLLFYSVGIGQISSEVPQNLSASRPQDRQFILSSKKLLLSDSGFYLCAGTIGRGEYEKLFFGSGTQLSVL.

The genes are TRBV5-1 and TRBJ1-2; 10 nucleotides match TRBD1. This CDR3 region has 15 residues. Germline CDR1 is SGHRS and CDR2 is YFSETQ. J gave up 3 bases and V 2 bases, and 4 bases lay outside the gene matches. CDR3 loop: CASSFWTGGDYGYTF. The CDR3 DNA follows: TGCGCCAGCAGCTTCTGGACAGGGGGTGACTATGGCTACACCTTC.

V is TRBV5-1 and J is TRBJ1-2, with a tentative D call TRBD1 (6 bases). CDR3 length equals 17 residues. V shed 0 bases and J shed 4 bases, with 19 bases lying between them. Looked up from germline, CDR1 is SGHRS and CDR2 is YFSETQ. The CDR3: CASSLAPPRGGVYGYTF. CDR3 DNA: TGCGCCAGCAGCTTGGCCCCTCCTAGAGGGGGAGTCTATGGCTACACCTTC.

The chain links TRBV3-1 (or the pseudogene TRBV3-2) to TRBJ1-2; D uncertain. Germline V gives CDR1 LGHDT, CDR2 YNNKEL (reference sequence). The V gene lost 1 base and the J gene lost 8 bases, with 23 bases spanning the gap. The CDR3 loop spans 17 amino acids. The CDR3 protein is CASSQASLIHGYGGYTF. The CDR3 DNA reads as TGTGCCAGCAGCCAAGCTTCTCTGATACACGGGTACGGGGGCTACACCTTC.

This chain uses TRBV21-1 with TRBJ1-3. TRBV21-1 is designated a pseudogene. The CDR3 is 12 amino acids. CDR3 bases: TGTGCCAGCAGTTACTGGGGAAACACCATATATTTT. It is translated as CASSYWGNTIYF.

This chain connects TRBV7-2 to TRBJ2-7; 9 nucleotides line up with TRBD2. The CDR3 covers 16 residues. Germline V gene sequence: CDR1 SGHTA, CDR2 FQGNSA. V lost 1 base and J lost 6; bases outside the gene matches: 10. The CDR3 loop is CASSLERGAFRCEQYF. CDR3 coding DNA: TGTGCCAGCAGCTTAGAGCGGGGGGCGTTTAGGTGCGAGCAGTACTTC.

The chain links TRBV3-1 (or the pseudogene TRBV3-2) to TRBJ2-5; 11 bases are shared with TRBD2. Trimming cost V 3 bases and J 4 bases; bases outside gene matches: 7. CDR1 is LGHDT, CDR2 YNNKEL, per germline (reference sequence). The CDR3 contains 16 residues. The DNA of the CDR3 is TGTGCCAGCAGCCACTTTAGCGGGGGGGCCGGAGAGACCCAGTACTTC. This codes for CASSHFSGGAGETQYF.

This clone occurred a few times. V gene TRBV11-3 combines with J gene TRBJ1-3, with 7 bases aligning to TRBD1. The V gene end was trimmed by 5 bases and the J gene end by 3 bases; junction bases not matched to a gene: 4. Germline V gene data show CDR1 as SGHNT and CDR2 as YENEEA. The CDR3 is 14 residues long. CDR3 in amino acids: CASSQGTVGNTIYF. CDR3 coding DNA: TGTGCCAGCAGCCAGGGGACAGTTGGAAACACCATATATTTT.

This clone has only a few counts. This rearrangement joins TRBV10-3 to TRBJ2-1; the match to TRBD2 covers 9 bases. There are 16 residues in the CDR3. J lost 9 bases, V lost 10 bases, and 19 bases had no gene match. In germline, CDR1 is ENHRY, CDR2 SYGVKD. The CDR3 region is CATGLGAGGEIGEQFF. CDR3 in DNA: TGTGCCACCGGCCTGGGGGCGGGGGGGGAAATTGGTGAGCAGTTCTTC.

This clone was seen a single time. The rearrangement links TRBV5-1 to TRBJ1-1; TRBD1 matches 7 bases. The junction had 11 bases not matched to a gene; V was cut back by 2 bases and J by 4 bases. This CDR3 region has 16 residues. Germline-derived CDR1 and CDR2 are SGHRS and YFSETQ. The CDR3 sequence is CASSLLTQGLGTEAFF. The CDR3 nucleotides read TGCGCCAGCAGCTTACTAACACAGGGGTTGGGCACTGAAGCTTTCTTT.

The chain has TRBV4-1 and TRBJ2-7; possible D gene TRBD1, 5 bases. The CDR3 is made up of 15 amino acids. Germline V gene lookup returns CDR1 MGHRA and CDR2 YSYEKL. Trimming cost V 0 bases and J 3 bases, with 12 bases left between them. CDR3 amino acids: CASSQDFGQGYEQYF. The CDR3 DNA reads TGCGCCAGCAGCCAAGATTTCGGGCAGGGCTACGAGCAGTACTTC.

The chain carries TRBV6-5 and TRBJ1-2; D is perhaps TRBD1 (6 bases). Trimming stripped 5 bases from V and 2 bases from J, with 15 bases between. The germline V gene has CDR1 MNHEY and CDR2 SVGAGI. The CDR3 length is 15 residues. In nucleotides, the CDR3 is TGTGCCAGCAGTCTATCCTTCACAGGGAACTATGGCTACACCTTC. It yields the protein CASSLSFTGNYGYTF.

The chain has TRBV4-2 and TRBJ2-3; 7 bases match TRBD2. With V trimmed by 3 bases and J by 2 bases, 14 bases remained unmatched. The length of the CDR3 is 18 residues. The germline V gene has CDR1 LGHNA and CDR2 YNFKEQ. The CDR3 bases are TGTGCCAGCAGCCAGGGCCCGCTAGCGGTTGGGGCCACAGATACGCAGTATTTT. Its translation is CASSQGPLAVGATDTQYF.

The V call is TRBV4-2, the J call TRBJ2-3, with D uncertain. CDR1 is LGHNA and CDR2 is YNFKEQ in the germline V gene. V was cut by 3 bases and J by 6 bases, with 16 bases left in between. The CDR3 has 15 amino acids. DNA of the CDR3: TGTGCCAGCAGCCAGCACCGAGCGACGGCTGATACGCAGTATTTT. The encoded protein is CASSQHRATADTQYF.

About this clone: Germline is not matched at one junction end, which may reflect a read error. This chain uses TRBV6-5 with TRBJ1-2, with TRBD1 identical over 8 bases. CDR1 MNHEY and CDR2 SVGAGI come from the germline V gene. The CDR3 is 13 residues long. CDR3 amino acids: CASSSPTGVETFF. DNA of the CDR3: TGTGCCAGCAGTTCCCCGACAGGGGTCGAGACCTTCTTC.

CDR3 DNA: TGTGCCAGCAGTTTAACTCTCTCCTACGAGCAGTACTTC. Translating gives CASSLTLSYEQYF. The rearrangement joins TRBV28 to TRBJ2-7; no clear D gene. The CDR3 is 13 amino acids. Germline V gene lookup returns CDR1 MDHEN and CDR2 SYDVKM. Between the trimmed V and J ends, which lost 2 bases and 0 bases, there was a span of 5 bases.

This chain joins TRBV18 and TRBJ2-3, with D tentatively TRBD2 (5 bases). With 6 bases removed from V and 2 bases from J, the gap between germline ends came to 18 bases. The CDR3 totals 16 residues. CDR1 is KGHSH and CDR2 is LQKENI in the germline V gene. The CDR3 DNA is TGTGCCAGCTCGCATAGCGCGGGCCCCTACACAGATACGCAGTATTTT. It translates to CASSHSAGPYTDTQYF.

The chain links TRBV20-1 to TRBJ1-5, with D perhaps TRBD1 (5 bases). CDR3 size: 13 residues. V was trimmed by 3 bases and J by 4 bases, leaving 10 bases between them. Germline V lookup: CDR1 DFQATT, CDR2 SNEGSKA (reference sequence). CDR3 sequence (DNA): TGCAGTGCTAGTCAGGCAGGGAATCAGCCCCAGCATTTT. Its protein is CSASQAGNQPQHF.

J is TRBJ1-5 and V is TRBV6-2 or TRBV6-3; D may be TRBD1 (6 bases). CDR1 and CDR2 from the germline V gene are MNHEY and SVGEGT. The germline V and J ends were trimmed by 2 bases and 8 bases, with 16 bases remaining between them. The CDR3 consists of 15 residues. CDR3 nucleotides: TGTGCCAGCAGTTACCGTGCCGGGACAAGCAAGCCCCAGCATTTT. Its translation is CASSYRAGTSKPQHF.

This chain connects TRBV7-9 to TRBJ2-5; D perhaps matches TRBD2 (6 bases). The V gene's germline CDR1 is SEHNR and CDR2 FQNEAQ (reference sequence). The V end was cut by 0 bases, the J end by 12 bases, with 14 bases between. The CDR3 contains 13 residues. The CDR3 sequence: CASSLARGPGEYF. The CDR3 DNA sequence: TGTGCCAGCAGCTTAGCCCGCGGGCCGGGGGAGTACTTC.

The chain employs TRBV11-2 and TRBJ1-1; D remains ambiguous. CDR3 length: 13 amino acids. Trimming removed 5 bases at V and 1 base at J, with 8 bases between. CDR1 and CDR2 from the germline V gene are SGHAT and FQNNGV. As DNA, the CDR3 is TGTGCCAGCAGCATGGGCACGAACACTGAAGCTTTCTTT. Translated: CASSMGTNTEAFF.

CDR3 loop: CASSSPSRAYNEQFF. The CDR3 DNA sequence: TGTGCCAGCAGCTCACCTTCACGGGCCTACAATGAGCAGTTCTTC. The rearrangement joins TRBV7-9 to TRBJ2-1; D ambiguous. The CDR3 covers 15 residues. Germline assignment: CDR1 SEHNR and CDR2 FQNEAQ (reference sequence). V shed 4 bases and J shed 2 bases, with 12 bases lying between them.

The chain uses TRBV18 and TRBJ1-2; D gene unclear. There are 14 residues in the CDR3. The germline V gene encodes CDR1 KGHSH and CDR2 LQKENI. V was trimmed by 3 bases and J by 1 base, leaving 9 bases between them. This CDR3 reads CASSPGRDNYGYTF. The CDR3 coding sequence is TGTGCCAGCTCACCCGGCCGGGATAACTATGGCTACACCTTC.